This T cell receptor (beta chain) derives from a study of cytomegalovirus exposure and HLA in healthy donors (dated by TCRdb to about 2017). Study-level background: An earlier analysis of several hundred of the donors reported over 250 Gb of sequence data and some 110 million unique TCR beta sequences obtained from approximately 180 million T cells. An early release covering roughly 600 HLA-typed donors comprised approximately 300 gigabases of sequencing data and approximately 85 million unique TCR sequences. The genetic ancestry cluster associated with self-reported Caucasian donors included around four fifths of the approximately 410 genotyped donors. The aim of the study was to test whether cataloging public T cell receptors could identify signatures of past pathogen exposure. The study used immunosequencing to profile the T cell repertoires of approximately 650 subjects and linked those repertoires to cytomegalovirus serostatus. In addition to the first cohort of around 670 subjects, a separate validation cohort of approximately 130 different subjects was used. To predict cytomegalovirus infection status, the study brought together high-throughput TCR immunosequencing, statistical association of individual TCRs with disease status, and machine learning. A later analysis re-analyzed previously published TCR beta repertoires from approximately 670 donors and added high-resolution HLA genotyping to study TCR occurrence patterns. The later analysis used no new phenotypic data to find candidate immune exposures, relying instead on TCR beta sequences and their occurrence across donors. In an earlier analysis of more than 550 of the donors, high-throughput TCR beta sequencing was used to judge whether each TCR beta V gene segment behaved as functional or pseudogenic. Donor age, sex, ethnicity and CMV serostatus were compiled together with the repertoire data. Genome-wide SNP genotypes for about 55% of the 666 donors were used in a later genetic analysis, which treated that subset as a discovery cohort. All discovery cohort repertoires had been generated on a single sequencing platform. Both class I and class II loci were covered by HLA typing, at four-digit resolution. The number of typed donors differed by locus: about 629-640 for A, B, C, DRB1 and DQB1; 522 for DQA1; roughly 600 for DPA1; and around 450 for DPB1. Because of strong linkage in the cohort, roughly five DR-DQ haplotypes were treated as single units for association and clustering. Among 300 to 500 genotyped donors of the cohort, an average of around 250,000 unique TCR beta nucleotide sequences was sequenced per donor, of which about 19% were non-productive.

Preparation of the library involved the immunoSEQ multiplex PCR assay. The multiplex PCR relied on a mix of 60 forward primers for TCR Vbeta segments and 13 reverse primers for TCR Jbeta segments. Amplification of the CDR3 region of rearranged TCR beta genes was performed with a multiplex PCR assay on genomic DNA. On the Illumina HiSeq System, the amplified TCR beta libraries were sequenced as 87-base-pair reads. In the source study's methods: A later analysis counted approximately 84 million unique TCR beta chains across the 650 to 800 repertoires, and some 12 million of these chains were shared by at least two donors. To remove PCR and sequencing errors, raw reads were error-corrected and collapsed into unique sequences using a nearest-neighbor algorithm that merged closely related sequences. V, D and J gene segments were assigned by aligning CDR3 sequences to IMGT reference sequences. For a sequence to be retained, a match of at least six nucleotides was required to both a V gene segment and a J gene segment. A rearrangement was called productive if the CDR3 had no stop codons and remained in frame with V and J, and every other rearrangement was called non-productive. Following IMGT convention, CDR3 was defined as the stretch from the second conserved V-encoded cysteine up to the conserved J-encoded phenylalanine. In an earlier analysis of some 550 of the donors, sequences lacking an unambiguous match to a single V gene segment were excluded. An earlier analysis of roughly 590 of the donors called V segments functional above 56.7% productive rearrangements and segregating when the between-donor standard deviation exceeded 5%. A statistical classification framework was built to diagnose cytomegalovirus status from the catalog of TCR beta chain sequences. In a later analysis, V and J genes were assigned by comparing TCR nucleotide sequences against IMGT/GENE-DB human TR gene sequences. The TCRdist pipeline was used in a later analysis to assign CDR3 sequences and most-parsimonious VDJ recombination scenarios. A later analysis defined each TCR beta chain by its CDR3 amino acid sequence plus V-gene family, and excluded reads lacking a unique V-gene family. As a way to deal with suspected cross-contamination and a sequencing artifact, a later analysis dropped 640 or so nucleotide sequences that were highly shared and had low generation probability. A later analysis calculated a clonal expansion index for each public chain from normalized within-repertoire ranks of inferred template counts. In a later analysis, generation probabilities were computed using a VDJ recombination model fitted to out-of-frame rearrangements, and the results were checked against IGoR. A later analysis scored TCR-TCR, TCR-HLA and TCR-CMV co-occurrence with hypergeometric tests, applying a repertoire-size bias correction to TCR pairs. A later analysis estimated false discovery rates by permuting HLA or CMV assignments 20 times. In a later analysis, co-occurring TCRs were grouped using DBSCAN, and TCRdist sequence similarity was added for clustering within HLA-allele-positive subsets. Co-occurrence clustering excluded repertoires with fewer than 30,000 or more than 120,000 public chains, plus five with anomalous nucleotide sharing. The source is immuneACCESS, and TCRdb retained only in-frame sequences with V and J called. Part of the clones is not carried over; for the studies checked, unresolved V genes explain less than half of this, and the remainder is unexplained. For V, J and clone size, that table is used; D and trimming come from the DNA. This sample gives 150,000 or so clones in total; about 79% of them show up just once. The leading ten clones occupy about 14% of the sample.

The cohort was made up of approximately 670 healthy bone marrow donors. All cohort members were sampled while nominally healthy, although unrecorded immune exposures were likely present. The donor tested CMV seropositive, placing the donor among the 289 seropositive members of the cohort. Every donor gave a peripheral blood sample, and the peripheral blood mononuclear cells from that sample were used for TCR beta sequencing. The Qiagen DNeasy Blood Extraction Kit was used to extract genomic DNA from the blood cell samples. Comment on this clone: Its antigen is unknown. Qualities for individual bases were not recorded, and no much larger clone is one base off.

What the authors observed across the whole study: Cytomegalovirus status was reported to be diagnosed by the classifier with high specificity and sensitivity in both the original and validation cohorts. In an earlier analysis of approximately 590 of the donors, most TCR beta V segments were observed in productive rearrangements about 87% or about 30% of the time, broadly matching IMGT annotations. While some public TCRs were present in many individuals, most TCR sequences turned up only very rarely across donors. In this cohort, only TCR beta chains were sequenced, and detectable features were limited by the absence of alpha or paired-chain data. Because counts were too low, seventeen rarely observed V segments, including chromosome 9 orphons, were left out of the earlier analysis of 587 of the donors. In a later analysis, TCR association rates were found to vary across HLA loci, with the most associated TCRs seen for DRB1 alleles and the fewest for HLA-C alleles. In a later genetic analysis, fewer N-insertions in productive TCRs were reported among donors in an Asian-associated ancestry cluster than the approximately 630-donor mean. In a later analysis, most CMV-associated TCR beta chains were found to appear HLA-restricted, with HLA associations seemingly driven largely by CMV exposure. For the cohort, immune exposure information was limited to CMV serostatus. At a false discovery rate of 0.05, a later analysis linked 16,951 TCR beta sequences to specific HLA alleles. Compared with equally common non-associated chains, HLA-associated TCR beta chains in a later analysis were more clonally expanded and had lower generation probabilities. The authors suggested that the approach could potentially be generalized to other disease states and immunological phenotypes. In a later analysis, several top co-occurrence clusters were reported to appear linked to parvovirus B19, influenza, CMV and Epstein-Barr virus. A further reported finding was that TCR beta sequences accurately predicted the HLA-A and HLA-B alleles for most subjects in the first cohort. In vitro tests confirmed that a few of the cytomegalovirus-associated TCR beta chains recognize cytomegalovirus antigens. When HLA alleles, especially DR and DQ, strongly co-occurred, attributing TCR associations to individual alleles was difficult. An association between a missense DCLRE1C variant and V-gene and J-gene trimming of TCR beta chains was found in a later genetic analysis and replicated in an independent cohort. HLA typing was unavailable for some donors at each locus, so association tests used only the typed subset. The 87-base-pair reads could not distinguish some IMGT-functional V segments, including TRBV6-2 and TRBV6-3, so those segments were excluded. Sequencing depth was assumed to be roughly uniform across donors in the presence/absence analyses, though that assumption may not hold. In the study, about 150 TCR beta chains were listed as associated with cytomegalovirus. A cluster of highly shared sequence variants was judged likely to be a technical artifact of the sequencing pipeline. Correlated functional status among segregating V segments might reflect linkage disequilibrium, but an unknown experimental factor could not be ruled out.

The germline V gene encodes CDR1 ENHRY and CDR2 SYGVKD. Its CDR3 holds 13 amino acids, cysteine through phenylalanine. CDR3 DNA only is kept here, 39 bases in frame from base 1. V loses 3 bases, J loses 5 bases, and the germline ends lie 7 bases apart. Sample: PBMCs. The chain was built from TRBV10-3 and TRBJ1-4; there is no confident call for the D gene. The receptor's source is a man between 50 and 59 years old in good health and CMV-seropositive. The bases read TGTGCCATCAGTGAAATGCAGAATGAAAAACTGTTTTTT. This translates into CAISEMQNEKLFF.